One and the same sample provided the 13 T cell receptor beta chains below, sequenced in a study of T cell responses to AZD1222 COVID-19 vaccine (dated by TCRdb to the early 2020s). What this sample's time point label stands for: baseline before first vaccination. To prepare the library, the immunoSEQ multiplex PCR assay was applied. This is the immuneACCESS table as TCRdb keeps it, with only in-frame sequences that have V and J called. A part of the clones is gone; compared with another copy, unresolved V genes explain less than half, and the rest is unexplained. This sample has about 88,000 clones in its table, and about 91% of those were observed once. The ten largest clones capture approximately 5.2% of the sample. The source was peripheral blood, collected on day 0 of AZD1222 vaccination. The source of these receptors is an adult in good health.

This chain uses TRBV24-1 with TRBJ2-1; 9 bases agree with TRBD2. The germline CDR1 and CDR2 sequences are KGHDR and SFDVKD. The V and J ends lost 0 bases and 3 bases, in that order; junction bases with no gene match: 5. This CDR3 is built from 17 residues. CDR3 coding DNA: TGTGCCACCAGTGATTTGGAGCGGGAGGCAAACTACAATGAGCAGTTCTTC. It is translated as CATSDLEREANYNEQFF.

The V call is TRBV5-1, the J call TRBJ2-1, with 10 bases fitting TRBD2. CDR3 length equals 13 residues. Germline CDR1 and CDR2: SGHRS and YFSETQ. Unmatched junction bases numbered 3, after V lost 3 bases and J lost 9 bases. The CDR3 sequence: CASSWTSGFEQFF. CDR3 nucleotides: TGCGCCAGCAGCTGGACTAGCGGTTTTGAGCAGTTCTTC.

The chain employs TRBV28 and TRBJ1-2; TRBD1 aligns across 8 bases. The J segment lost 7 bases and the V segment lost 6 bases, leaving 10 bases of the junction unmatched. CDR3 length equals 14 residues. Germline lookup yields CDR1 MDHEN and CDR2 SYDVKM. In DNA form, the CDR3 reads TGTGCCAGCAGCCTCGGACAGGGCCCGTTTGGCTACACCTTC. Its protein is CASSLGQGPFGYTF.

The chain carries TRBV4-1 and TRBJ1-4; D gene unclear. V lost 2 bases and J lost 3, with 16 bases in between. This CDR3 region has 17 residues. Germline V gene sequence: CDR1 MGHRA, CDR2 YSYEKL. The CDR3 loop reads CASSQRAGMGSNEKLFF. The CDR3, as DNA: TGCGCCAGCAGCCAAAGGGCGGGGATGGGATCTAATGAAAAACTGTTTTTT.

Of note for this clone: Sequence at one end of the junction differs from germline and may be a read error. This sequence joins TRBV27 and TRBJ2-7; no firm D call. Germline V lookup: CDR1 MNHEY, CDR2 SMNVEV (reference sequence). The CDR3 contains 14 residues. CDR3: CASSLEWTHYEQCF. The CDR3 nucleotides read TGTGCCAGCAGTTTGGAGTGGACGCACTACGAGCAGTGCTTC.

This rearrangement joins TRBV25-1 to TRBJ2-7, with TRBD2 as a possible D gene (5 bases). Trimming stripped 2 bases from V and 3 bases from J, with 14 bases between. CDR1 MGHDK and CDR2 SYGVNS come from the germline V gene. This CDR3 region has 15 residues. The CDR3 nucleotides are TGTGCCAGCAGTGAAGGGCCCCTGCGGGTCTACGAGCAGTACTTC. It yields the protein CASSEGPLRVYEQYF.

J is TRBJ1-2 and V is TRBV12-3 or TRBV12-4; possibly TRBD1 for D (5 bases). With 7 bases removed from V and 5 bases from J, the gap between germline ends came to 11 bases. The CDR3 is made up of 12 amino acids. CDR3 loop: CASTEGEYGYTF. CDR3 sequence (DNA): TGTGCCAGCACCGAAGGGGAGTATGGCTACACCTTC.

This chain connects TRBV2 to TRBJ1-6; 10 bases match TRBD1. The CDR3 sequence is 14 residues long. The J segment lost 9 bases and the V segment lost 7 bases, leaving 6 bases of the junction unmatched. CDR1 and CDR2 (germline): SNHLY, FYNNEI. The CDR3 region is CASTQTGGGSPLHF. Written as DNA, the CDR3 is TGTGCCAGCACGCAGACAGGGGGCGGTTCACCCCTCCACTTT.

This chain uses TRBV24-1 with TRBJ2-1; D is undetermined. Per germline, CDR1 KGHDR and CDR2 SFDVKD. V shed 12 bases and J shed 4 bases, with 15 bases lying between them. This CDR3 spans 13 amino acids. CDR3 in amino acids: CAVRGKHYNEQFF. The DNA for the CDR3 is TGTGCCGTCAGAGGTAAGCATTACAATGAGCAGTTCTTC.

This chain links TRBV5-1 with TRBJ1-3; D call uncertain. The V gene's germline CDR1 is SGHRS and CDR2 YFSETQ. The V and J ends lost 0 bases and 0 bases respectively, with 22 bases between them. The CDR3 loop spans 20 amino acids. CDR3 nucleotides: TGCGCCAGCAGCTTGGCGGGTGGCTTTGCGGACGGGAGCTCTGGAAACACCATATATTTT. It specifies CASSLAGGFADGSSGNTIYF.

The rearrangement links TRBV19 to TRBJ1-3; 7 nucleotides line up with TRBD1. From germline, CDR1 is LNHDA and CDR2 SQIVND (reference sequence). The CDR3 sequence is 13 residues long. After removal of 7 bases from V and 2 bases from J, the junction contained 2 bases not matched to a gene. The CDR3, as DNA: TGTGCCAGTAATAGGGGGCCTGGAAACACCATATATTTT. Its translation: CASNRGPGNTIYF. Complete variable domain (other parts from reference TRBV19 and TRBJ1-3): DGGITQSPKYLFRKEGQNVTLSCEQNLNHDAMYWYRQDPGQGLRLIYYSQIVNDFQKGDIAEGYSVSREKKESFPLTVTSAQKNPTAFYLCASNRGPGNTIYFGEGSWLTVV.

The rearrangement links TRBV7-9 to TRBJ2-7; 9 bases agree with TRBD2. Germline CDR1 reads SEHNR; CDR2 reads FQNEAQ (reference sequence). The CDR3 has 16 residues. V trimming: 3 bases; J trimming: 4 bases; junction bases outside the gene matches: 10. This chain's CDR3 is CASSFPPSGRSYEQYF. Here the CDR3 DNA reads TGTGCCAGCAGCTTCCCCCCGAGCGGGAGGTCGTACGAGCAGTACTTC.

The rearrangement joins TRBV19 to TRBJ1-2; D might be TRBD1 (6 bases). The germline V and J ends were trimmed by 2 bases and 4 bases, with 11 bases remaining between them. Germline CDR1 reads LNHDA; CDR2 reads SQIVND (reference sequence). The length of the CDR3 is 14 residues. CDR3 region: CASSITGAGYGYTF. The CDR3 DNA is TGTGCCAGTAGTATAACGGGGGCGGGCTATGGCTACACCTTC.